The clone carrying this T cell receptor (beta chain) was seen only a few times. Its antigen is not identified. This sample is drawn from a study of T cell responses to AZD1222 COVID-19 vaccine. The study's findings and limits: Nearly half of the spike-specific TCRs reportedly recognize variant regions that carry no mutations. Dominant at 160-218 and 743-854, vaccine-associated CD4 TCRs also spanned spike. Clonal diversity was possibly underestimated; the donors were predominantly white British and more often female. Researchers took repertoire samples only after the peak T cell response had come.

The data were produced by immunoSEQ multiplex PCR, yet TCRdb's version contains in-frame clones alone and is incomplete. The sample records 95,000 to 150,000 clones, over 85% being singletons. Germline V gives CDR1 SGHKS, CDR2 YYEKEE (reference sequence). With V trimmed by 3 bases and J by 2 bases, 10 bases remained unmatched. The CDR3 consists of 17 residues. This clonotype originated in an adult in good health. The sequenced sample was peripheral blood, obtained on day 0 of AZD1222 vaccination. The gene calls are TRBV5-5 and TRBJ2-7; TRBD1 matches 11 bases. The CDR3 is CASSSGQGASWPYEQYF. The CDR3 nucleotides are TGTGCCAGCAGCTCCGGACAGGGGGCTTCTTGGCCCTACGAGCAGTACTTC. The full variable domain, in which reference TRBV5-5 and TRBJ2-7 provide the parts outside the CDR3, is DAGVTQSPTHLIKTRGQQVTLRCSPISGHKSVSWYQQVLGQGPQFIFQYYEKEERGRGNFPDRFSARQFPNYSSELNVNALLLGDSALYLCASSSGQGASWPYEQYFGPGTRLTVT.